This T cell receptor (beta chain) derives from a study of identical twins. MiXCR was run by TCRdb on the 5' RACE reads, yielding one entry per CDR3 protein. Counted here are 700,000 or so distinct CDR3 sequences, 21% occurring once; the ten biggest clones make up 4% to 5.5%. The V end lost 1 base, the J end lost 4 bases, and 11 bases lay between the germline ends. CDR3 length: 15 amino acids. Germline CDR1 and CDR2: SGHVS and FNYEAQ. Points from the study as a whole: Monozygotic twins shared more out-of-frame TCR alpha than recombination models predicted.

Note on this clonotype: What it recognizes is unknown.

The same sample was also studied in work on T cells expressing NK-cell markers. That report adds: The study sequenced eight donors, seven HCMV-seropositive and one seronegative.

This rearrangement joins TRBV7-6 to TRBJ2-1; tentative D call: TRBD1 (6 bases). The TCR originated in a woman in her late teens or twenties in good health. Sequenced: PBMCs. In DNA form, the CDR3 reads TGTGCCAGCAGCTTAGACGCGAGGGGGTACAATGAGCAGTTCTTC. Translated: CASSLDARGYNEQFF.